One and the same sample provided the 29 T cell receptor beta chains below, sequenced in a study of response to subunit inactivated influenza vaccine. Each CDR3 protein is one row after TCRdb ran MiXCR on the RT-PCR reads. The table has roughly 710,000 distinct CDR3 sequences, approximately 14% seen once. The starting material was PBMCs from blood, obtained less than 15 days before vaccination. Receptors were obtained from a man aged 50-59 years who received an inactivated influenza vaccine.

The V gene is TRBV6-2 or TRBV6-3, the J gene TRBJ2-3; no clear D gene. The V end lost 7 bases, the J end lost 6 bases, and 14 bases lay between the germline ends. Germline values: CDR1 MNHEY, CDR2 SVGEGT. This CDR3 spans 13 amino acids. Here the CDR3 reads CASTDLLLDTQYF. CDR3 bases: TGTGCCAGCACCGATTTACTCCTGGATACGCAGTATTTT.

The CDR3 spells CASSQVGVAGSKNIQYF. In DNA form, the CDR3 reads TGCGCCAGCAGCCAAGTTGGGGTAGCGGGATCCAAAAACATTCAGTACTTC. V gene TRBV4-1 combines with J gene TRBJ2-4; 8 bases map to TRBD2. This CDR3 has 17 amino acids. Germline trimming cut 1 base from V and 2 bases from J; bases unmatched to any gene: 7. Germline V gene data show CDR1 as MGHRA and CDR2 as YSYEKL.

This clonotype was detected a few times. V and J are TRBV15 and TRBJ2-1; D ambiguous. The CDR3 sequence is 16 residues long. Deletions cut 0 bases from V and 0 bases from J, with 9 bases between. Germline lookup yields CDR1 LNHNV and CDR2 YYDKDF (reference sequence). CDR3 DNA: TGTGCCACCAGCAGAGATATTGGGGACTCCTACAATGAGCAGTTCTTC. It translates to CATSRDIGDSYNEQFF.

The chain has TRBV20-1 and TRBJ2-3; 14 nucleotides match TRBD2. Unmatched junction bases numbered 4, after V lost 5 bases and J lost 3 bases. This CDR3 is 15 amino acids long. From germline, CDR1 is DFQATT and CDR2 SNEGSKA (reference sequence). As DNA, the CDR3 is TGCAGTGCTGGGACTAGCGGGAGAGGGACAGATACGCAGTATTTT. Translation gives CSAGTSGRGTDTQYF.

This clonotype was recorded a few times. The chain couples TRBV12-3 or TRBV12-4 to TRBJ1-5; D is unclear. V was clipped by 6 bases and J by 6 bases, with 9 bases between them. The CDR3 sequence is 12 residues long. The CDR3 spells CASRKAVQPQHF. The CDR3 DNA follows: TGTGCCAGCAGGAAAGCGGTTCAGCCCCAGCATTTT.

At least ten counts were recorded for this clonotype. The rearrangement joins TRBV5-1 to TRBJ2-7, with D possibly matching TRBD2 (7 bases). Germline V gene sequence: CDR1 SGHRS, CDR2 YFSETQ. The CDR3 length is 13 residues. V was clipped by 4 bases and J by 4 bases, with 12 bases between them. This chain's CDR3 is CASSPRGGYEQYF. CDR3 sequence (DNA): TGCGCCAGCAGCCCGAGGGGGGGGTACGAGCAGTACTTC.

This chain joins TRBV5-5 and TRBJ2-5; TRBD2 agrees at 8 bases. CDR1 and CDR2 from the germline V gene are SGHKS and YYEKEE (reference sequence). With 4 bases clipped from V and 4 bases from J, the junction kept 9 bases outside the gene matches. The CDR3 consists of 15 residues. CDR3 region: CASSNRGGPGETQYF. For the CDR3, the DNA is TGTGCCAGCAGCAATCGGGGGGGGCCGGGAGAGACCCAGTACTTC. The variable domain in full, with the rest retrieved from reference TRBV5-5 and TRBJ2-5, is DAGVTQSPTHLIKTRGQQVTLRCSPISGHKSVSWYQQVLGQGPQFIFQYYEKEERGRGNFPDRFSARQFPNYSSELNVNALLLGDSALYLCASSNRGGPGETQYFGPGTRLLVL.

Comment on this clonotype: Compared with germline, one end of the junction differs, possibly owing to a read error. V and J are TRBV6-1 and TRBJ2-1, with 9 bases matching TRBD1. There are 16 residues in the CDR3. Germline lookup yields CDR1 MNHNS and CDR2 SASEGT. DNA for the CDR3: TGTGCCAGCAGCGAGGGCCGGGACAGGGCGAATGGTGAGCAGCTCTTC. Its translation is CASSEGRDRANGEQLF.

The chain links TRBV10-3 to TRBJ2-2; perhaps D is TRBD1 or TRBD2 (5 bases each). Between the trimmed V and J ends, which lost 1 base and 3 bases, there was a span of 9 bases. This CDR3 has 15 residues. In germline, CDR1 is ENHRY, CDR2 SYGVKD. CDR3 coding DNA: TGTGCCATCAGTGAGTTGGGGGTCGACACCGGGGAGCTGTTTTTT. Its protein is CAISELGVDTGELFF.

The chain links TRBV4-3 to TRBJ2-7; 7 bases align to TRBD1. CDR1 is LGHNA and CDR2 is YSLEER in the germline V gene. V lost 1 base and J lost 3; bases outside the gene matches: 6. This CDR3 has 15 residues. CDR3 in DNA: TGCGCCAGCAGCCAAGGACAGGGTTTGGTCTACGAGCAGTACTTC. It specifies CASSQGQGLVYEQYF.

The rearrangement links TRBV20-1 to TRBJ2-3, with 11 bases that match TRBD2. The CDR3 is 16 amino acids. The V and J ends lost 5 bases and 6 bases, in that order; junction bases with no gene match: 13. Germline V gives CDR1 DFQATT, CDR2 SNEGSKA (reference sequence). CDR3 region: CSAGKTSGAGGDTQYF. CDR3 in DNA: TGCAGTGCTGGAAAGACTAGCGGGGCTGGTGGGGATACGCAGTATTTT.

This chain uses TRBV10-3 with TRBJ2-7; D may be TRBD1 (5 bases). CDR1 and CDR2 (germline): ENHRY, SYGVKD. This CDR3 spans 18 amino acids. V was shortened by 3 bases and J by 8 bases, with 29 bases between the two germline ends. DNA of the CDR3: TGTGCCATCAGTGACAGAGACAGACAGCTCCTTGTGAAGATTAAGCAGTACTTC. Protein sequence: CAISDRDRQLLVKIKQYF.

This clonotype was found many times. This chain joins TRBV4-2 and TRBJ2-5; TRBD2 matches 9 bases. Looked up from germline, CDR1 is LGHNA and CDR2 is YNFKEQ. V lost 4 bases to trimming and J lost 1 base; unmatched junction nucleotides: 7. The CDR3 length is 16 residues. In DNA form, the CDR3 reads TGTGCCAGCAGCCCCGGGGCGGGAGGGGGCCAAGAGACCCAGTACTTC. It codes for CASSPGAGGGQETQYF.

There are a few counts of this clonotype. The chain employs TRBV28 and TRBJ2-1; 14 nucleotides align to TRBD2. Trimming took 6 bases from V and 14 from J; bases not matched to a gene: 15. This CDR3 contains 16 residues. Germline lookup yields CDR1 MDHEN and CDR2 SYDVKM. CDR3 sequence reads: CASRVHSGTSGSIEFF. The DNA for the CDR3 is TGTGCCAGCAGAGTACACTCCGGGACTAGCGGGAGTATCGAGTTCTTC.

This clonotype was observed a few times. The chain combines TRBV3-1 with TRBJ2-7, with 8 bases identical to TRBD1. This CDR3 is built from 17 residues. CDR1 LGHDT and CDR2 YNNKEL come from the germline V gene (reference sequence). Trimming at V came to 0 bases and at J to 0 bases, leaving 7 bases not matched to a gene. The CDR3 DNA sequence: TGTGCCAGCAGCCAAGATGCCCAGGGGGCGGGCTCCTACGAGCAGTACTTC. Translating it yields CASSQDAQGAGSYEQYF.

This clonotype was seen a handful of times. The chain combines TRBV7-8 with TRBJ2-7; TRBD1 is a possible D gene (6 bases). With 2 bases removed from V and 4 bases from J, the gap between germline ends came to 18 bases. The CDR3 contains 16 residues. Germline V gives CDR1 SGHVS, CDR2 FQNEAQ. The CDR3 sequence is CASSLLNRAPSYEQYF. DNA of the CDR3: TGTGCCAGCAGCTTACTCAACAGGGCCCCCTCTTACGAGCAGTACTTC. Full variable domain (outside the CDR3, taken from reference TRBV7-8 and TRBJ2-7): GAGVSQSPRYKVAKRGQDVALRCDPISGHVSLFWYQQALGQGPEFLTYFQNEAQLDKSGLPSDRFFAERPEGSVSTLKIQRTQQEDSAVYLCASSLLNRAPSYEQYFGPGTRLTVT.

V and J are TRBV20-1 and TRBJ2-7; 11 bases map to TRBD2. This CDR3 is built from 17 residues. Germline values: CDR1 DFQATT, CDR2 SNEGSKA (reference sequence). Losses at the gene ends were 0 bases for V and 2 bases for J; bases not matched to a gene: 9. In DNA form, the CDR3 reads TGCAGTGCTAGAGATCTCCCTAGCGGGGGGAGGGCCTACGAGCAGTACTTC. Its protein product is CSARDLPSGGRAYEQYF.

The V gene is TRBV7-2, the J gene TRBJ2-7; TRBD2 agrees at 8 bases. This CDR3 contains 15 residues. Germline loops: CDR1 SGHTA, CDR2 FQGNSA. Germline trimming cut 2 bases from V and 4 bases from J; bases unmatched to any gene: 7. CDR3: CASSLKGGGKYEQYF. CDR3 DNA sequence: TGTGCCAGCAGCTTAAAGGGCGGGGGGAAATACGAGCAGTACTTC.

The V gene is TRBV7-2, the J gene TRBJ2-7; 12 bases map to TRBD1. The CDR3 spans 15 residues. Germline V gene data show CDR1 as SGHTA and CDR2 as FQGNSA. V trimming: 5 bases; J trimming: 9 bases; junction bases outside the gene matches: 11. The CDR3 DNA follows: TGTGCCAGCAGCCGGCCGGGACAGGGGGCACACATGCAGTACTTC. Translation gives CASSRPGQGAHMQYF.

The gene calls are TRBV20-1 and TRBJ1-5; the D gene is possibly TRBD1 (5 bases). Deletions cut 4 bases from V and 1 base from J, with 14 bases between. Germline V CDR1 and CDR2: DFQATT, SNEGSKA (reference sequence). The CDR3 is 15 amino acids. CDR3 nucleotide sequence: TGCAGTGCTAAGGGGCCCCTAGGAAGCAATCAGCCCCAGCATTTT. This codes for CSAKGPLGSNQPQHF.

The chain recombines TRBV12-3 or TRBV12-4 with TRBJ2-1; D call uncertain. The CDR3 length is 11 residues. V lost 2 bases and J 13 bases, leaving 9 bases between the germline ends. CDR3 bases: TGTGCCAGCAGTTTAAACGTGGGCCAGTTCTTC. Translated, it gives CASSLNVGQFF.

This clonotype was detected only a few times. CDR3: CASSLAATSGRARTDTQYF. The CDR3 DNA reads as TGTGCCAGCAGCTTAGCGGCGACTAGCGGGAGGGCCCGCACAGATACGCAGTATTTT. The chain combines TRBV7-2 with TRBJ2-3; 14 nucleotides line up with TRBD2. Germline CDR1 reads SGHTA; CDR2 reads FQGNSA. Trimming took 0 bases from V and 1 from J; bases not matched to a gene: 6. The CDR3 has 19 amino acids.

V is TRBV6-1 and J is TRBJ2-7, with D unresolved. CDR1 and CDR2 from the germline V gene are MNHNS and SASEGT. Trimming removed 1 base at V and 3 bases at J, with 10 bases between. The CDR3 spans 14 residues. The DNA of the CDR3 is TGTGCCAGCAGTGAAGGGAGCATTAACTACGAGCAGTACTTC. It yields the protein CASSEGSINYEQYF.

The chain combines TRBV20-1 with TRBJ2-1; 7 bases fit TRBD2. The ends lost 5 bases at V and 6 bases at J; junction bases unmatched: 13. This CDR3 is 15 amino acids long. Germline CDR1 and CDR2: DFQATT and SNEGSKA (reference sequence). Written as DNA, the CDR3 is TGCAGTGCTCGAACCCCGGGACTAAGGGCCAATGAGCAGTTCTTC. This translates into CSARTPGLRANEQFF.

This clonotype was found a few times. The chain combines TRBV7-6 with TRBJ1-2; 9 bases fit TRBD1. The V gene end was trimmed by 4 bases and the J gene end by 5 bases; junction bases not matched to a gene: 8. Germline assignment: CDR1 SGHVS and CDR2 FNYEAQ. The CDR3 covers 15 residues. Here the CDR3 reads CASSSGAGTGYGYTF. In DNA form, the CDR3 reads TGTGCCAGCAGCTCCGGGGCAGGGACAGGGTATGGCTACACCTTC.

This clonotype came up a few times. The chain recombines TRBV4-3 with TRBJ2-2; 7 bases match TRBD2. The CDR3 totals 16 residues. J lost 5 bases, V lost 0 bases, and 6 bases had no gene match. Germline V lookup: CDR1 LGHNA, CDR2 YSLEER. The CDR3 reads CASSQDAGVHTGELFF. CDR3 in DNA: TGCGCCAGCAGCCAAGATGCGGGAGTACATACCGGGGAGCTGTTTTTT.

The genes are TRBV6-4 and TRBJ2-3; 8 nucleotides match TRBD2. This CDR3 is 14 amino acids long. The trim removed 3 bases at V and 3 bases at J, leaving 2 bases unmatched. Germline V gene data show CDR1 as MRHNA and CDR2 as SNTAGT. CDR3: CASSEQRETDTQYF. The CDR3 DNA reads TGTGCCAGCAGTGAGCAGCGGGAGACAGATACGCAGTATTTT.

The chain links TRBV28 to TRBJ2-5; no definite D call. Trimming removed 5 bases from V and 5 bases from J, with 12 bases in between. Germline CDR1 is MDHEN and CDR2 is SYDVKM. The CDR3 is made up of 13 amino acids. DNA for the CDR3: TGTGCCAGCAGTCCCCCGGACGGCGAGACCCAGTACTTC. Its translation is CASSPPDGETQYF.

Only a few counts were recorded for this clonotype. This chain uses TRBV6-2 or TRBV6-3 with TRBJ2-7; tentatively, D is TRBD2 (7 bases). Trimming pared 7 bases from V and 3 bases from J, leaving 13 bases between. CDR3 size: 13 residues. Germline V gene sequence: CDR1 MNHEY, CDR2 SVGEGT. This CDR3 reads CASNRRGGYEQYF. CDR3 nucleotide sequence: TGTGCCAGCAACCGAAGGGGGGGCTACGAGCAGTACTTC.